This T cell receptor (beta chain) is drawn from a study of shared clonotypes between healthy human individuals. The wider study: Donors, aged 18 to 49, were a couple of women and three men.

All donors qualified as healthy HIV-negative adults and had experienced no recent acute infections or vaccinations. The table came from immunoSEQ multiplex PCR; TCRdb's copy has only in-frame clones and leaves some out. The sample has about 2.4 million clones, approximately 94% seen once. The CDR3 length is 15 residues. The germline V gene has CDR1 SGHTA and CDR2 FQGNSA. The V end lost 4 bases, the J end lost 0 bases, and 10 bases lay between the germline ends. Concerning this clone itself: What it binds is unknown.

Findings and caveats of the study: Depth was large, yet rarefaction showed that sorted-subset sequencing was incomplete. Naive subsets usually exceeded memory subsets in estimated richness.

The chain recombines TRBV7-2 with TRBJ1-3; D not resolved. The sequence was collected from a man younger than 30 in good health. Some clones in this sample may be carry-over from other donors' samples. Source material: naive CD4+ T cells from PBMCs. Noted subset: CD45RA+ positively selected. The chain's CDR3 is CASSYDTSSGNTIYF. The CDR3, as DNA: TGTGCCAGCAGCTACGACACCTCCTCTGGAAACACCATATATTTT.